These 31 T cell receptor beta chains originate from one sample sequenced in a study of CD8+ T cells in alopecia areata. Sequencing used cDNA as its template, made by extracting RNA and reverse transcribing it. The table came from immunoSEQ multiplex PCR; TCRdb's copy has only in-frame clones and leaves some out. The sample consists of 200,000 to 250,000 clones, less than 80% of them appearing once. Sample: CD4+ T cells sorted from blood, taken at week 0. Receptors were obtained from a human donor with alopecia areata.

This clone came up a few times. Other DNA sequences in the sample encode the same CDR3. The CDR3 reads CASSLDRETQYF. The CDR3 bases are TGTGCCAGCAGCTTAGATCGGGAGACCCAGTACTTC. The V and J genes are TRBV11-2 and TRBJ2-5; D is undetermined. The CDR3 length is 12 residues. Trimming took off 0 bases at V and 5 bases at J, with 4 bases between the two ends. Germline V gene lookup returns CDR1 SGHAT and CDR2 FQNNGV.

This chain uses TRBV18 with TRBJ1-4, with D tentatively TRBD1 (5 bases). With 3 bases removed from V and 7 bases from J, the gap between germline ends came to 15 bases. The CDR3 runs 15 residues. Germline CDR1 KGHSH, CDR2 LQKENI. The CDR3 protein is CASSPFRDRREKLFF. The CDR3 DNA sequence: TGTGCCAGCTCACCCTTCCGGGACCGTCGTGAAAAACTGTTTTTT.

V is TRBV18 and J is TRBJ2-7; D is unresolved. Trimming pared 2 bases from V and 3 bases from J, leaving 11 bases between. The CDR3 totals 14 residues. CDR1 is KGHSH and CDR2 is LQKENI in the germline V gene. In DNA, the CDR3 is TGTGCCAGCTCACCAACACTTAAAGACTACGAGCAGTACTTC. Protein sequence: CASSPTLKDYEQYF.

The chain joins TRBV6-6 to TRBJ1-2; 10 bases align to TRBD1. The CDR3 is made up of 15 amino acids. The J segment lost 7 bases and the V segment lost 4 bases, leaving 9 bases of the junction unmatched. Looked up from germline, CDR1 is MNHNY and CDR2 is SVGAGI (reference sequence). CDR3 protein: CASSLPGQGRSGYTF. The DNA of the CDR3 is TGTGCCAGCAGTTTGCCGGGACAGGGGCGAAGTGGCTACACCTTC.

V is TRBV30 and J is TRBJ1-6; D is uncertain. Trimming pared 0 bases from V and 7 bases from J, leaving 10 bases between. There are 14 residues in the CDR3. CDR1 and CDR2 (germline): GTSNPN, SVGIG (reference sequence). The CDR3 region has the DNA TGTGCCTGGAGTGTAACGACACCCAATTCACCCCTCCACTTT. Residues: CAWSVTTPNSPLHF.

The chain is built from TRBV6-1 and TRBJ1-5; D gene unclear. V lost 6 bases and J 4 bases, leaving 7 bases between the germline ends. The CDR3 contains 12 residues. The germline V gene encodes CDR1 MNHNS and CDR2 SASEGT. CDR3 amino acids: CASRGTNQPQHF. The CDR3 DNA is TGTGCCAGCAGGGGAACGAATCAGCCCCAGCATTTT.

The V gene is TRBV5-1, the J gene TRBJ2-2; D perhaps matches TRBD2 (6 bases). Looked up from germline, CDR1 is SGHRS and CDR2 is YFSETQ. With 1 base removed from V and 5 bases from J, the gap between germline ends came to 9 bases. There are 14 residues in the CDR3. In DNA, the CDR3 is TGCGCCAGCAGCTTGCTGCGGGGAACCGGGGAGCTGTTTTTT. Amino acid sequence: CASSLLRGTGELFF. Using reference TRBV5-1 and TRBJ2-2 for the parts outside the CDR3, the full variable domain is KAGVTQTPRYLIKTRGQQVTLSCSPISGHRSVSWYQQTPGQGLQFLFEYFSETQRNKGNFPGRFSGRQFSNSRSEMNVSTLELGDSALYLCASSLLRGTGELFFGEGSRLTVL.

The chain's CDR3 is CASSSSPGGANTEAFF. The DNA for the CDR3 is TGTGCCAGCAGCTCAAGCCCAGGGGGCGCGAACACTGAAGCTTTCTTT. V usage is TRBV7-9 and J usage is TRBJ1-1; 8 nucleotides line up with TRBD1. V trimming: 4 bases; J trimming: 1 base; junction bases outside the gene matches: 8. CDR1 SEHNR and CDR2 FQNEAQ come from the germline V gene (reference sequence). This CDR3 is built from 16 residues.

The chain has TRBV5-6 and TRBJ2-7, with D uncertain. V lost 2 bases and J lost 2, with 11 bases in between. CDR1 is SGHDT and CDR2 is YYEEEE in the germline V gene. CDR3 length: 14 amino acids. The CDR3 sequence: CASSFSHRTYEQYF. CDR3 DNA sequence: TGTGCCAGCAGCTTTTCGCACAGAACCTACGAGCAGTACTTC.

This clone occurred a few times. J is TRBJ2-1 and V is TRBV27, with TRBD2 matching over 11 bases. CDR1 MNHEY and CDR2 SMNVEV come from the germline V gene (reference sequence). This CDR3 comprises 15 residues. Losses at the gene ends were 5 bases for V and 5 bases for J; bases not matched to a gene: 5. The CDR3, as DNA: TGTGCCAGCAGTCCGACTAGCGGGGTAAACAATGAGCAGTTCTTC. This codes for CASSPTSGVNNEQFF.

This clone was picked up a small number of times. The rearrangement joins TRBV7-9 to TRBJ2-2; no definite D call. The V end was cut by 5 bases, the J end by 11 bases, with 12 bases between. CDR3 size: 12 residues. Germline CDR1 SEHNR, CDR2 FQNEAQ (reference sequence). The CDR3 reads CASSLLVGELFF. The CDR3 nucleotides read TGTGCCAGCAGCCTACTGGTGGGCGAGCTGTTTTTT.

The genes are TRBV7-9 and TRBJ1-2; no definite D call. The CDR3 sequence is 14 residues long. V dropped 1 base and J dropped 0 bases, with 6 bases sitting between them. Germline V gives CDR1 SEHNR, CDR2 FQNEAQ (reference sequence). DNA for the CDR3: TGTGCCAGCAGCTTAGAGGCAGCTAACTATGGCTACACCTTC. This sequence encodes CASSLEAANYGYTF. Together with reference TRBV7-9 and TRBJ1-2, the CDR3 gives the full variable domain: DTGVSQNPRHKITKRGQNVTFRCDPISEHNRLYWYRQTLGQGPEFLTYFQNEAQLEKSRLLSDRFSAERPKGSFSTLEIQRTEQGDSAMYLCASSLEAANYGYTFGSGTRLTVV.

V gene TRBV25-1 combines with J gene TRBJ2-7, with 8 bases lining up with TRBD1. The CDR3 runs 17 residues. V was pared by 1 base and J by 6 bases, with 14 bases of the junction left unmatched. The germline CDR1 and CDR2 sequences are MGHDK and SYGVNS. The DNA for the CDR3 is TGTGCCAGCAGTGAATTCGGTTTTCGCAGGGGGCCCAGCGAGCAGTACTTC. The encoded protein is CASSEFGFRRGPSEQYF.

V and J are TRBV30 and TRBJ2-1, with TRBD2 matching over 12 bases. With V trimmed by 3 bases and J by 7 bases, 7 bases remained unmatched. CDR3 length: 15 amino acids. Germline-derived CDR1 and CDR2 are GTSNPN and SVGIG (reference sequence). This CDR3 reads CAWRPLAGGPNEQFF. The CDR3 nucleotides read TGTGCCTGGAGACCCCTAGCGGGGGGGCCGAATGAGCAGTTCTTC.

In the case of this clone: An end of the junction does not agree with germline; a read error may underlie this. The rearrangement links TRBV7-7 to TRBJ2-5; D unclear. Germline CDR1 SSHAT, CDR2 FNYEAQ (reference sequence). The CDR3 is made up of 15 amino acids. In nucleotides, the CDR3 is TGTGCTAGCAGCTTAGTGCTCCACAGCCAAGAGACCCAGTACTTC. Its translation: CASSLVLHSQETQYF.

The V gene is TRBV5-1, the J gene TRBJ2-3; 8 nucleotides line up with TRBD2. The ends lost 0 bases at V and 4 bases at J; junction bases unmatched: 1. Germline CDR1 reads SGHRS; CDR2 reads YFSETQ. CDR3 length equals 14 residues. CDR3 residues: CASSLGTSPDTQYF. CDR3 sequence (DNA): TGCGCCAGCAGCTTGGGGACTAGCCCAGATACGCAGTATTTT.

The chain couples TRBV29-1 to TRBJ1-1; the match to TRBD1 covers 10 bases. CDR3 length: 13 amino acids. Unmatched junction bases numbered 5, after V lost 4 bases and J lost 6 bases. CDR1 and CDR2 (germline): SQVTM, ANQGSEA. The CDR3 is CSVGWDRGAEAFF. In DNA, the CDR3 is TGCAGCGTTGGATGGGACAGGGGCGCTGAAGCTTTCTTT.

The V gene is TRBV25-1, the J gene TRBJ2-5; 9 positions match TRBD1. Germline V gives CDR1 MGHDK, CDR2 SYGVNS. Trimming took 4 bases from V and 4 from J; bases not matched to a gene: 10. This CDR3 has 16 residues. The CDR3 reads CASSGGQGWKLETQYF. The CDR3 coding sequence is TGTGCCAGCAGTGGTGGACAGGGGTGGAAGTTAGAGACCCAGTACTTC.

V is TRBV4-1 and J is TRBJ1-1; tentative D call: TRBD1 (6 bases). The ends were cut back, 5 bases at V and 4 bases at J, with 14 bases in the middle. The CDR3 contains 14 residues. Germline values: CDR1 MGHRA, CDR2 YSYEKL. CDR3 sequence (DNA): TGCGCCAGCAGCAGGGGGGGGCAGAGCACTGAAGCTTTCTTT. This gives the protein CASSRGGQSTEAFF.

V and J are TRBV19 and TRBJ2-1; 7 nucleotides line up with TRBD1. V lost 3 bases, J lost 0 bases, and 5 bases stayed unmatched. Germline values: CDR1 LNHDA, CDR2 SQIVND (reference sequence). The CDR3 consists of 16 residues. CDR3 nucleotides: TGTGCCAGTAGTATCGGGGACAGCTCCTCCTACAATGAGCAGTTCTTC. This gives the protein CASSIGDSSSYNEQFF.

V usage is TRBV7-3 and J usage is TRBJ2-3; 10 bases agree with TRBD2. Trimming cost V 5 bases and J 4 bases; bases outside gene matches: 3. CDR3 length: 14 residues. CDR1 is SGHTA and CDR2 is FQGTGA in the germline V gene. This chain's CDR3 is CASSPGTSADTQYF. CDR3 DNA: TGTGCCAGCAGCCCCGGGACTAGCGCAGATACGCAGTATTTT.

The table lists this clone with a few counts. The gene calls are TRBV30 and TRBJ1-2; 8 bases fit TRBD1. V trimming: 0 bases; J trimming: 4 bases; junction bases outside the gene matches: 7. The CDR3 has 15 amino acids. Germline V gene sequence: CDR1 GTSNPN, CDR2 SVGIG (reference sequence). The CDR3 coding sequence is TGTGCCTGGAGTGTACAAGCAGGGGGCGGCTATGGCTACACCTTC. Translated, it gives CAWSVQAGGGYGYTF. Looking up the rest from reference TRBV30 and TRBJ1-2 gives the full variable domain: SQTIHQWPATLVQPVGSPLSLECTVEGTSNPNLYWYRQAAGRGLQLLFYSVGIGQISSEVPQNLSASRPQDRQFILSSKKLLLSDSGFYLCAWSVQAGGGYGYTFGSGTRLTVV.

The CDR3 DNA sequence: TGTGCCAGCAGCTTAAACGTCGGGGAGCTGTTTTTT. Its protein product is CASSLNVGELFF. The chain uses TRBV7-9 and TRBJ2-2; D remains unclear. Germline values: CDR1 SEHNR, CDR2 FQNEAQ (reference sequence). This CDR3 contains 12 residues. V was shortened by 2 bases and J by 7 bases, with 5 bases between the two germline ends.

The chain has TRBV29-1 and TRBJ2-5; the D call may be TRBD1 or TRBD2 (5 bases each). V lost 4 bases, J lost 3 bases, and 9 bases lay in between. From germline, CDR1 is SQVTM and CDR2 ANQGSEA. This CDR3 has 12 residues. The CDR3 region is CSVGGVKETQYF. CDR3 bases: TGCAGCGTTGGAGGGGTGAAAGAGACCCAGTACTTC.

The chain joins TRBV4-2 to TRBJ1-6; D not certain. V was trimmed by 4 bases and J by 1 base, leaving 14 bases between them. The CDR3 extends over 17 amino acids. Germline V gene data show CDR1 as LGHNA and CDR2 as YNFKEQ. The CDR3 reads CASSPDGKISYNSPLHF. The CDR3 DNA is TGTGCCAGCAGCCCGGACGGAAAGATATCCTATAATTCACCCCTCCACTTT.

As DNA, the CDR3 is TGCAGCGTTGAAGGGACAGGGAAGACCTATGGCTACACCTTC. Translating it yields CSVEGTGKTYGYTF. The chain uses TRBV29-1 and TRBJ1-2; 8 positions agree with TRBD1. Germline CDR1 reads SQVTM; CDR2 reads ANQGSEA. The CDR3 runs 14 residues. The trim removed 1 base at V and 4 bases at J, leaving 5 bases unmatched.

The table lists this clone with a few counts. This chain joins TRBV7-2 and TRBJ2-5; a weak D match, TRBD2 (5 bases). V gave up 5 bases and J gave up 4 bases, with 14 bases separating them. CDR3 size: 14 residues. CDR1 is SGHTA and CDR2 is FQGNSA in the germline V gene. CDR3 nucleotide sequence: TGTGCCAGCAGCCGAGGAGGCCCAAGAGAGACCCAGTACTTC. It specifies CASSRGGPRETQYF. The whole variable domain, remainder taken from reference TRBV7-2 and TRBJ2-5, is GAGVSQSPSNKVTEKGKDVELRCDPISGHTALYWYRQSLGQGLEFLIYFQGNSAPDKSGLPSDRFSAERTGGSVSTLTIQRTQQEDSAVYLCASSRGGPRETQYFGPGTRLLVL.

The chain carries TRBV6-5 and TRBJ1-2; a weak D match, TRBD1 (5 bases). The CDR3 runs 13 residues. Trimming pared 6 bases from V and 3 bases from J, leaving 11 bases between. Germline V gene sequence: CDR1 MNHEY, CDR2 SVGAGI. Written as DNA, the CDR3 is TGTGCCAGCAGCCAGACAGAGTACTATGGCTACACCTTC. This translates into CASSQTEYYGYTF.

On this clone itself: The sample holds other DNA sequences that translate to the same CDR3. The chain recombines TRBV30 with TRBJ2-5; no clear D. The germline V gene has CDR1 GTSNPN and CDR2 SVGIG (reference sequence). The CDR3 runs 11 residues. V was trimmed by 4 bases and J by 5 bases, leaving 8 bases between them. CDR3 sequence (DNA): TGTGCCTGGACCCAACGGGAGACCCAGTACTTC. This encodes CAWTQRETQYF.

Here the CDR3 DNA reads TGTGCCAGCAGCTTAGCTGGACATCTTAATGAGCAGTTCTTC. Its protein is CASSLAGHLNEQFF. This chain uses TRBV11-2 with TRBJ2-1; weak D call: TRBD1 (5 bases). The CDR3 is 14 residues long. Germline CDR1 and CDR2: SGHAT and FQNNGV. Trimming removed 1 base at V and 7 bases at J, with 11 bases between.

This clone has more than one count but fewer than ten. V and J are TRBV29-1 and TRBJ1-1; D may be TRBD1 (5 bases). The germline V gene encodes CDR1 SQVTM and CDR2 ANQGSEA. The CDR3 has 13 amino acids. The V end lost 7 bases, the J end lost 4 bases, and 16 bases lay between the germline ends. CDR3 region: CSGNRISTTEAFF. As DNA, the CDR3 is TGCAGCGGAAACAGGATTTCGACCACTGAAGCTTTCTTT.